This T cell receptor beta chain appears in the sequencing data of a study of shared clonotypes between healthy human individuals. CD45RO-negative, CCR7-selected cells formed the naive CD8 fraction, which excluded terminally differentiated effector memory CD45RA+ cells. Study-wide points: Estimated clonotype richness was generally higher in naive than memory subsets.

Clones were sequenced by immunoSEQ multiplex PCR, and TCRdb holds only the in-frame ones, with some missing. The sample contains some 630,000 clones, approximately 96% of which appear only once. Note on this clone: As yet, its antigen is unknown.

V lost 1 base to trimming and J lost 3 bases, with 10 bases between them. The V gene's germline CDR1 is SGHVS and CDR2 FQNEAQ. This CDR3 comprises 14 residues. This sequence originates from a woman in her twenties or thirties in good health. The sample comprised naive CD8+ T cells sorted from blood. The chain joins TRBV7-8 to TRBJ2-7, with D uncertain. CDR3 amino acids: CASSLGTDGYEQYF. In DNA, the CDR3 is TGTGCCAGCAGCTTAGGGACGGATGGCTACGAGCAGTACTTC. Combining the CDR3 with reference TRBV7-8 and TRBJ2-7 gives the whole variable domain GAGVSQSPRYKVAKRGQDVALRCDPISGHVSLFWYQQALGQGPEFLTYFQNEAQLDKSGLPSDRFFAERPEGSVSTLKIQRTQQEDSAVYLCASSLGTDGYEQYFGPGTRLTVT.